This T cell receptor beta chain came from a study of T cell responses to AZD1222 COVID-19 vaccine. The study, taken as a whole, reports: At study baseline, merely six AZD1222 recipients were seropositive.

Sequencing used immunoSEQ multiplex PCR; TCRdb keeps in-frame clones, though not all of them. The sample lists about 110,000 clones; 90% to 95% were seen once. CDR3 size: 13 residues. Germline V gene data show CDR1 as GTSNPN and CDR2 as SVGIG (reference sequence). The germline V and J ends were trimmed by 0 bases and 3 bases, with 8 bases remaining between them. This clone was counted once. Its matching antigen is unknown. V is TRBV30 and J is TRBJ1-1, with D hard to call. The TCR originated in an adult in good health. The source was peripheral blood, collected on day 0 of AZD1222 vaccination. In DNA form, the CDR3 reads TGTGCCTGGAGTGTACAGATAGACACTGAAGCTTTCTTT. It codes for CAWSVQIDTEAFF.